Each of the 23 T cell receptor beta chains below was sequenced from the same sample in a study of shared clonotypes between healthy human individuals. Measured with immunoSEQ multiplex PCR; TCRdb has only the in-frame clones, and not every one. Of approximately 2.5 million clones listed, around 90% are singletons. The sample comprised naive CD4+ T cells sorted from blood. Regarding subset: CD45RA+ positively selected. These receptors came from a man younger than 35 in good health.

The rearrangement joins TRBV11-3 to TRBJ2-2, with 7 bases fitting TRBD1. This CDR3 is built from 17 residues. The trim removed 0 bases at V and 2 bases at J, leaving 6 bases unmatched. CDR1 and CDR2 from the germline V gene are SGHNT and YENEEA. CDR3 protein: CASSLEFGTVNTGELFF. CDR3 bases: TGTGCCAGCAGCTTAGAGTTTGGGACAGTTAACACCGGGGAGCTGTTTTTT.

A word on this clone: The sample has other DNA sequences that encode this CDR3 too. The chain employs TRBV5-4 and TRBJ2-1; D is unresolved. CDR1 is SGHNT, CDR2 YYREEE, per germline (reference sequence). V was clipped by 0 bases and J by 0 bases, with 7 bases between them. This CDR3 has 15 amino acids. The CDR3 sequence is CASSLEGRSYNEQFF. The CDR3 nucleotides are TGTGCCAGCAGCTTGGAGGGCCGCTCCTACAATGAGCAGTTCTTC.

The rearrangement joins TRBV6-1 to TRBJ2-3; the D is unclear. In germline, CDR1 is MNHNS, CDR2 SASEGT. Trimming removed 4 bases at V and 5 bases at J, with 7 bases between. CDR3 size: 12 residues. This chain's CDR3 is CASSGGGDTQYF. Here the CDR3 DNA reads TGTGCCAGCAGTGGAGGCGGAGATACGCAGTATTTT.

On this clone: An end of the junction differs from the germline gene, which may be a read error. The gene calls are TRBV7-6 and TRBJ2-2; 7 bases are a match to TRBD1. CDR3 size: 15 residues. Germline V CDR1 and CDR2: SGHVS, FNYEAQ. CDR3: CASTLGQAGTGELFF. The DNA for the CDR3 is TGTGCCAGCACCTTAGGACAGGCGGGCACCGGGGAGCTGTTTTTT. Based on the CDR3 plus reference TRBV7-6 and TRBJ2-2, the full variable domain is GAGVSQSPRYKVTKRGQDVALRCDPISGHVSLYWYRQALGQGPEFLTYFNYEAQQDKSGLPNDRFSAERPEGSISTLTIQRTEQRDSAMYRCASTLGQAGTGELFFGEGSRLTVL.

The CDR3 protein is CAWSLRAEQYF. The CDR3 coding sequence is TGTGCCTGGAGTCTGAGGGCCGAGCAGTACTTC. The gene calls are TRBV30 and TRBJ2-7; perhaps TRBD2 as D (5 bases). Germline CDR1 GTSNPN, CDR2 SVGIG (reference sequence). CDR3 length: 11 residues. The V end was cut by 2 bases, the J end by 6 bases, with 8 bases between.

This clone was counted only a few times. Other nucleotide sequences in the sample specify the same CDR3. This sequence joins TRBV20-1 and TRBJ2-1; no clear D. There are 11 residues in the CDR3. V lost 0 bases, J lost 5 bases, and 2 bases lay in between. The germline V gene encodes CDR1 DFQATT and CDR2 SNEGSKA (reference sequence). The chain's CDR3 is CSARDNNEQFF. As DNA, the CDR3 is TGCAGTGCTAGAGATAACAATGAGCAGTTCTTC.

Points on this clone: This CDR3 is also generated by other DNA sequences in the sample. The rearrangement uses TRBV6-1 and TRBJ2-5, with TRBD1 matching over 7 bases. After removal of 3 bases from V and 5 bases from J, the junction contained 0 bases not matched to a gene. The CDR3 is 12 amino acids. Per germline, CDR1 MNHNS and CDR2 SASEGT. This CDR3 reads CASSEDRETQYF. CDR3 DNA: TGTGCCAGCAGTGAGGACAGGGAGACCCAGTACTTC.

The V and J genes are TRBV27 and TRBJ2-6, with D possibly being TRBD2 (5 bases). The germline V gene encodes CDR1 MNHEY and CDR2 SMNVEV (reference sequence). V dropped 11 bases and J dropped 0 bases, with 8 bases sitting between them. CDR3 length: 13 amino acids. Written as DNA, the CDR3 is TGTGCCGCCCGGGACTCTGGGGCCAACGTCCTGACTTTC. As protein: CAARDSGANVLTF.

The J gene is TRBJ2-2, the V gene TRBV10-2; D may match TRBD1 or TRBD2 (6 bases each). The CDR3 has 16 amino acids. Germline CDR1 and CDR2: WSHSY and SAAADI. With 6 bases removed from V and 5 bases from J, the gap between germline ends came to 19 bases. The CDR3 protein is CASRQTGRLLTGELFF. DNA of the CDR3: TGCGCCAGCAGACAAACAGGGAGGCTGTTAACCGGGGAGCTGTTTTTT.

CDR3 loop: CASSQDRGTIGQPQHF. The CDR3 nucleotides read TGCGCCAGCAGCCAAGATCGAGGGACAATTGGGCAGCCCCAGCATTTT. The rearrangement links TRBV4-3 to TRBJ1-5; D is possibly TRBD1 (6 bases). CDR1 is LGHNA and CDR2 is YSLEER in the germline V gene. The V and J ends lost 0 bases and 7 bases respectively, with 16 bases between them. This CDR3 region has 16 residues.

This chain uses TRBV5-1 with TRBJ1-1; no reliable D call. Germline V CDR1 and CDR2: SGHRS, YFSETQ. With 0 bases removed from V and 4 bases from J, the gap between germline ends came to 13 bases. This CDR3 spans 15 amino acids. Here the CDR3 DNA reads TGCGCCAGCAGCTTGGTTGAGGCGTGGAGCACTGAAGCTTTCTTT. As protein: CASSLVEAWSTEAFF.

The gene calls are TRBV7-9 and TRBJ2-3; D is perhaps TRBD2 (6 bases). This CDR3 contains 16 residues. Germline values: CDR1 SEHNR, CDR2 FQNEAQ (reference sequence). Deletions cut 4 bases from V and 1 base from J, with 15 bases between. In DNA, the CDR3 is TGTGCCAGCAGCTCGACCTCACCTAGCGGCACAGATACGCAGTATTTT. This encodes CASSSTSPSGTDTQYF.

This chain uses TRBV5-4 with TRBJ2-5, with TRBD1 identical over 10 bases. Unmatched junction bases numbered 5, after V lost 0 bases and J lost 6 bases. Germline values: CDR1 SGHNT, CDR2 YYREEE (reference sequence). The CDR3 totals 15 residues. CDR3 coding DNA: TGTGCCAGCAGCTTGGGGGGGGACAGGGGCCAGACCCAGTACTTC. Translated: CASSLGGDRGQTQYF.

The rearrangement links TRBV5-6 to TRBJ1-6, with 9 positions matching TRBD1. The CDR3 sequence is 16 residues long. Trimming took 4 bases from V and 7 from J; bases not matched to a gene: 9. The germline gives CDR1 SGHDT, CDR2 YYEEEE. CDR3 region: CASSTGTGNGNSPLHF. The CDR3 DNA reads as TGTGCCAGCAGCACCGGGACAGGGAATGGAAATTCACCCCTCCACTTT.

The rearrangement links TRBV7-5 to TRBJ1-5; TRBD1, the D gene given by the table, was not confirmed from the DNA. TRBV7-5 is a recognized pseudogene. The CDR3 is 16 amino acids. In DNA form, the CDR3 reads TGTGCCAGAAGCTTAAGGACAGGGGGCATCAATCAGCCCCAGCATTTT. It codes for CARSLRTGGINQPQHF.

This rearrangement joins TRBV5-4 to TRBJ1-2; D remains ambiguous. V was cut by 0 bases and J by 4 bases, with 13 bases left in between. The CDR3 length is 15 residues. CDR1 SGHNT and CDR2 YYREEE come from the germline V gene (reference sequence). CDR3 DNA: TGTGCCAGCAGCTTGGCCGGGGTTGTGATCTATGGCTACACCTTC. Protein: CASSLAGVVIYGYTF.

The chain uses TRBV7-8 and TRBJ1-5, with D uncertain. The V end lost 5 bases, the J end lost 4 bases, and 15 bases lay between the germline ends. Germline CDR1 is SGHVS and CDR2 is FQNEAQ. The CDR3 is 15 residues long. The CDR3 loop is CASSPTAGPNQPQHF. The CDR3 DNA reads TGTGCCAGCAGCCCGACGGCGGGTCCGAATCAGCCCCAGCATTTT.

The rearrangement links TRBV9 to TRBJ2-3; D is perhaps TRBD2 (6 bases). Trimming cost V 0 bases and J 0 bases, with 14 bases left between them. Germline CDR1 is SGDLS and CDR2 is YYNGEE. This CDR3 region has 17 residues. This CDR3 reads CASSVASGRTSTDTQYF. In DNA, the CDR3 is TGTGCCAGCAGCGTAGCGTCAGGGAGGACGAGCACAGATACGCAGTATTTT. The full variable domain, its missing parts supplied by reference TRBV9 and TRBJ2-3, is DSGVTQTPKHLITATGQRVTLRCSPRSGDLSVYWYQQSLDQGLQFLIQYYNGEERAKGNILERFSAQQFPDLHSELNLSSLELGDSALYFCASSVASGRTSTDTQYFGPGTRLTVL.

The J gene is TRBJ2-7, the V gene TRBV10-3, with 10 bases that match TRBD2. From germline, CDR1 is ENHRY and CDR2 SYGVKD. The CDR3 has 14 residues. Trimming removed 8 bases from V and 2 bases from J; junction bases left unmatched: 6. CDR3 nucleotides: TGTGCCATCGCAGCGGGAGGGGGCCCCTACGAGCAGTACTTC. It codes for CAIAAGGGPYEQYF.

The rearrangement links TRBV28 to TRBJ2-1; 11 bases fit TRBD2. Looked up from germline, CDR1 is MDHEN and CDR2 is SYDVKM. The CDR3 has 15 amino acids. J lost 8 bases, V lost 3 bases, and 6 bases had no gene match. The CDR3 region is CASSFQLAGAHEQFF. The CDR3 region has the DNA TGTGCCAGCAGTTTCCAACTAGCGGGGGCGCATGAGCAGTTCTTC.

V usage is TRBV25-1 and J usage is TRBJ2-7; 8 bases agree with TRBD1. The germline gives CDR1 MGHDK, CDR2 SYGVNS. Germline trimming cut 1 base from V and 5 bases from J; bases unmatched to any gene: 7. CDR3 length: 15 amino acids. The CDR3 DNA reads TGTGCCAGCAGTGAATCCCGACAGGGGATCAACGAGCAGTACTTC. Translation gives CASSESRQGINEQYF.

This clone has more than one count but fewer than ten. This sample includes further DNA sequences coding for the same CDR3. The chain joins TRBV19 to TRBJ1-3; D is unclear. Trimming stripped 3 bases from V and 1 base from J, with 7 bases between. Germline loops: CDR1 LNHDA, CDR2 SQIVND (reference sequence). The CDR3 is made up of 14 amino acids. The CDR3: CASSIGLSGNTIYF. CDR3 nucleotide sequence: TGTGCCAGTAGTATTGGACTTTCTGGAAACACCATATATTTT. The full variable domain, its missing parts supplied by reference TRBV19 and TRBJ1-3, is DGGITQSPKYLFRKEGQNVTLSCEQNLNHDAMYWYRQDPGQGLRLIYYSQIVNDFQKGDIAEGYSVSREKKESFPLTVTSAQKNPTAFYLCASSIGLSGNTIYFGEGSWLTVV.

This clone was counted once. The rearrangement uses TRBV27 and TRBJ2-2; the D is unclear. V was pared by 6 bases and J by 3 bases, with 8 bases between. The CDR3 spans 13 residues. Per the germline V gene, CDR1 is MNHEY and CDR2 is SMNVEV (reference sequence). The CDR3 loop is CASRSVDTGELFF. In DNA, the CDR3 is TGTGCCAGCAGATCAGTGGACACCGGGGAGCTGTTTTTT.